The clone carrying this TCR beta chain was observed a handful of times. The antigen is undetermined. This specimen comes from a study of cytomegalovirus exposure and HLA in healthy donors. Study-wide points: TCR beta V- and J-gene trimming was later associated with a missense DCLRE1C variant.

The PCR used 60 Vbeta and 13 Jbeta primers. The assay was immunoSEQ multiplex PCR, and TCRdb's table has in-frame clones only and misses some. The data contain 150,000 to 200,000 clones, approximately 80% of them singletons. The TCR comes from a woman younger than 30 in good health and CMV-seropositive. The source material was PBMCs.

CDR3: CASSQDYRGETQYF. DNA of the CDR3: TGTGCCAGCAGCCAAGACTACAGGGGAGAGACCCAGTACTTC. This chain connects TRBV4-2 to TRBJ2-5; 7 bases line up with TRBD1. CDR3 length equals 14 residues. The germline gives CDR1 LGHNA, CDR2 YNFKEQ. Unmatched junction bases numbered 2, after V lost 0 bases and J lost 4 bases.